This passage covers 14 T cell receptor beta chains from one sample sequenced in a study of blood T cells in healthy people across ages. Alongside a J-beta primer mix, a sample-barcoded 5' primer served in a second PCR lasting roughly 6 to 11 cycles. TCRdb fed the 5' RACE reads into MiXCR, producing one record per CDR3 protein. The sample comprises hundreds of thousands of distinct CDR3 sequences, 20% to 25% of which are singletons, and more than 8% rests with the top ten. These same data were also listed under a study on T cells of mothers and their children.

Sequenced material: blood. The receptors originated from a boy younger than 18 in good health.

The rearrangement uses TRBV24-1 and TRBJ2-5; a weak D match, TRBD1 (5 bases). Near its end, the DNA agrees better with TRBJ2-7, so the J call may be wrong. CDR1 is KGHDR and CDR2 is SFDVKD in the germline V gene. The CDR3 runs 18 residues. The chain's CDR3 is CATSDSTNPQGKENEQYF. The CDR3 nucleotides read TGTGCCACCAGTGATTCAACGAATCCTCAGGGTAAGGAGAACGAGCAGTACTTC.

Only one count was recorded for this clonotype. V and J are TRBV6-6 and TRBJ1-1; D gene ambiguous. V lost 2 bases and J lost 7, with 17 bases in between. Looked up from germline, CDR1 is MNHNY and CDR2 is SVGAGI (reference sequence). This CDR3 is built from 15 residues. The DNA for the CDR3 is TGTGCCAGCAGTTACCCAGACACAGAGCCCGTTGAAGCTTTCTTT. This translates into CASSYPDTEPVEAFF.

Of note for this clonotype: Compared with germline, one end of the junction differs, possibly owing to a read error. This chain uses TRBV13 with TRBJ2-5; D gene uncertain. Germline V gene sequence: CDR1 PRHDT, CDR2 FYEKMQ (reference sequence). The CDR3 has 16 amino acids. The CDR3 reads CAGSLGPQGPQETQYF. Written as DNA, the CDR3 is TGTGCCGGCAGCTTAGGCCCTCAAGGTCCCCAAGAGACCCAGTACTTC. The entire variable domain, with the rest obtained from reference TRBV13 and TRBJ2-5, is as follows: AAGVIQSPRHLIKEKRETATLKCYPIPRHDTVYWYQQGPGQDPQFLISFYEKMQSDKGSIPDRFSAQQFSDYHSELNMSSLELGDSALYFCAGSLGPQGPQETQYFGPGTRLLVL.

The V gene is TRBV6-4, the J gene TRBJ2-2; unclear D gene. The ends were cut back, 1 base at V and 4 bases at J, with 7 bases in the middle. CDR3 length: 14 residues. Germline CDR1 reads MRHNA; CDR2 reads SNTAGT. In nucleotides, the CDR3 is TGTGCCAGCAGTGACTGGGTAGGCACCGGGGAGCTGTTTTTT. This translates into CASSDWVGTGELFF.

This clonotype was observed a handful of times. V and J are TRBV4-1 and TRBJ2-7, with D perhaps matching TRBD1 or TRBD2 (5 bases each). The V and J ends lost 2 bases and 6 bases respectively, with 11 bases between them. Germline values: CDR1 MGHRA, CDR2 YSYEKL. CDR3 length: 13 amino acids. The CDR3 region has the DNA TGCGCCAGCAGCCAATTGGCAGGGAGCGAGCAGTACTTC. Amino acid sequence: CASSQLAGSEQYF.

The V gene is TRBV7-6, the J gene TRBJ1-3; TRBD1 matches at 8 bases. This CDR3 is 15 amino acids long. The germline CDR1 and CDR2 sequences are SGHVS and FNYEAQ. Germline trimming cut 3 bases from V and 4 bases from J; bases unmatched to any gene: 5. The CDR3: CASSFGQGQGNTIYF. The CDR3 nucleotides read TGTGCCAGCAGCTTTGGACAGGGTCAAGGAAACACCATATATTTT.

V and J are TRBV7-3 and TRBJ2-5; D might be TRBD1 (9 bases). The DNA end favors TRBJ2-7, so the J call may be wrong. Germline CDR1 SGHTA, CDR2 FQGTGA. This CDR3 contains 17 residues. CDR3 loop: CASSPGQGKSGSYEQYF. Here the CDR3 DNA reads TGTGCCAGCAGCCCGGGACAGGGAAAAAGCGGGAGCTACGAGCAGTACTTC.

This clonotype was seen only a few times. The chain links TRBV7-9 to TRBJ1-4, with a possible D match to TRBD1 (6 bases). Germline V CDR1 and CDR2: SEHNR, FQNEAQ (reference sequence). The germline V and J ends were trimmed by 4 bases and 6 bases, with 12 bases remaining between them. CDR3 length: 14 residues. The CDR3 nucleotides are TGTGCCAGCAGCTCCGGACAGCCGGATGAAAAACTGTTTTTT. Amino acid sequence: CASSSGQPDEKLFF.

The chain is built from TRBV3-1 and TRBJ2-5, with a tentative D call TRBD2 (6 bases). The end of the DNA is better explained by TRBJ2-1, so the J call may be wrong. The CDR3 has 15 amino acids. Germline V CDR1 and CDR2: LGHDT, YNNKEL (reference sequence). CDR3 sequence reads: CASSQVGRGDNEQFF. CDR3 DNA sequence: TGTGCCAGCAGCCAAGTGGGTCGCGGGGACAATGAGCAGTTCTTC.

This clonotype turned up a few times. This chain uses TRBV12-3 or TRBV12-4 with TRBJ2-5, with 13 bases that match TRBD2. The V gene end was trimmed by 5 bases and the J gene end by 0 bases; junction bases not matched to a gene: 3. The CDR3 runs 16 residues. The CDR3 nucleotides read TGTGCCAGCAGTCCACTAGCGGGGGGGTACCAAGAGACCCAGTACTTC. It encodes CASSPLAGGYQETQYF.

This clonotype has a count of ten or more. At one of its ends the junction is not consistent with the germline gene, which may arise from a read error. The chain combines TRBV10-3 with TRBJ2-7; tentative D call: TRBD1 (5 bases). Germline loops: CDR1 ENHRY, CDR2 SYGVKD. The CDR3 is 15 residues long. This CDR3 reads CAISESSGISYEQYF. The CDR3 DNA is TGCGCCATCAGTGAGTCGTCAGGGATTTCCTACGAGCAGTACTTC.

The V call is TRBV29-1, the J call TRBJ2-1; 9 bases line up with TRBD2. V lost 6 bases to trimming and J lost 7 bases; unmatched junction nucleotides: 7. The length of the CDR3 is 13 residues. The germline V gene has CDR1 SQVTM and CDR2 ANQGSEA. This CDR3 reads CSVRLAERNEQFF. The CDR3, as DNA: TGCAGCGTAAGACTAGCGGAGCGTAATGAGCAGTTCTTC.

This clonotype was seen a few times. This chain joins TRBV7-2 and TRBJ1-1; perhaps TRBD1 as D (5 bases). The CDR3 is made up of 13 amino acids. Trimming left V 1 base short and J 7 bases short, with 10 bases between. CDR1 is SGHTA and CDR2 is FQGNSA in the germline V gene. The CDR3: CASSLDRFGEAFF. Written as DNA, the CDR3 is TGTGCCAGCAGCTTAGACAGGTTTGGTGAAGCTTTCTTT.

This clonotype turned up a few times. The gene calls are TRBV27 and TRBJ2-2; D might be TRBD2 (5 bases). CDR1 is MNHEY and CDR2 is SMNVEV in the germline V gene (reference sequence). The CDR3 loop spans 14 amino acids. V lost 8 bases, J lost 3 bases, and 13 bases lay in between. Written as DNA, the CDR3 is TGTGCCAGCGCCCCCTACGGGGACACCGGGGAGCTGTTTTTT. Translating gives CASAPYGDTGELFF.